This entry features one TCR beta chain sequence. As yet, its antigen is unknown. Following extraction, RNA underwent reverse transcription to cDNA, which served as the sequencing template. The data were produced by immunoSEQ multiplex PCR, yet TCRdb's version contains in-frame clones alone and is incomplete. The data show 140,000 or so clones, approximately 56% seen once. The data belong to a study of CD8+ T cells in alopecia areata. General study points: Patients shared TCRs less clearly than mice did, possibly for HLA-related reasons. Alphabeta T cells residing in normal skin are also sequenced in scalp samples.

Cell sorting was applied to PBMCs, and CD4+ and CD8+ T cells were collected. Germline CDR1 is SGHRS and CDR2 is YFSETQ. CDR3 length: 15 amino acids. V gave up 0 bases and J gave up 8 bases; unmatched junction bases: 8. This chain uses TRBV5-1 with TRBJ2-1; 7 bases agree with TRBD2. The receptor was derived from a human donor in good health. The specimen sequenced was CD8+ T cells sorted from blood. CDR3 sequence reads: CASSLEGLAVDEQFF. The CDR3 region has the DNA TGCGCCAGCAGCTTGGAGGGCCTAGCGGTTGATGAGCAGTTCTTC.